The next 14 T cell receptor beta chains were all read from a single sample in a study of T cell changes during pregnancy in multiple sclerosis. This table comes from immunoSEQ multiplex PCR, and its TCRdb copy is limited to in-frame clones, with some not included. The sample contains about 14,000 clones, more than 70% of which appear only once. Sequencing was performed on CD8+ T cells from peripheral blood mononuclear cells, taken in the first trimester of pregnancy. These receptors originate from a female donor with multiple sclerosis, enrolled in a pregnancy study.

This clone is classed as medium-sized. CDR3 in amino acids: CAISEGPTVHEQFF. The DNA for the CDR3 is TGTGCCATCAGTGAGGGGCCGACAGTGCATGAGCAGTTCTTC. V gene TRBV10-3 combines with J gene TRBJ2-1; weak D call: TRBD1 (5 bases). V was shortened by 2 bases and J by 8 bases, with 13 bases between the two germline ends. This CDR3 region has 14 residues. Per the germline V gene, CDR1 is ENHRY and CDR2 is SYGVKD.

The chain combines TRBV5-4 with TRBJ1-4; 8 bases map to TRBD1. V dropped 4 bases and J dropped 4; count of bases not matched to a gene: 12. CDR1 is SGHNT and CDR2 is YYREEE in the germline V gene (reference sequence). The CDR3 runs 17 residues. The CDR3 nucleotides read TGTGCCAGCAGCCGTACCGGGACAGGCTTGGATAATGAAAAACTGTTTTTT. Translated: CASSRTGTGLDNEKLFF. Full variable domain (missing parts from reference TRBV5-4 and TRBJ1-4): ETGVTQSPTHLIKTRGQQVTLRCSSQSGHNTVSWYQQALGQGPQFIFQYYREEENGRGNFPPRFSGLQFPNYSSELNVNALELDDSALYLCASSRTGTGLDNEKLFFGSGTQLSVL.

The CDR3 region is CATTVPTGGGTEAFF. CDR3 bases: TGTGCCACTACTGTGCCTACAGGGGGCGGCACTGAAGCTTTCTTT. The chain carries TRBV10-3 and TRBJ1-1; TRBD1 matches at 9 bases. Looked up from germline, CDR1 is ENHRY and CDR2 is SYGVKD. Germline trimming cut 10 bases from V and 4 bases from J; bases unmatched to any gene: 13. The CDR3 totals 15 residues.

The V call is TRBV7-2, the J call TRBJ2-7; 11 nucleotides align to TRBD2. The germline gives CDR1 SGHTA, CDR2 FQGNSA. V was clipped by 5 bases and J by 2 bases; unmatched bases: 5. CDR3 length equals 15 residues. The CDR3 DNA follows: TGTGCCAGCAGCCTCGATAGCGGGGGGGCCTACGAGCAGTACTTC. Amino acid sequence: CASSLDSGGAYEQYF. Looking up the rest from reference TRBV7-2 and TRBJ2-7 gives the full variable domain: GAGVSQSPSNKVTEKGKDVELRCDPISGHTALYWYRQSLGQGLEFLIYFQGNSAPDKSGLPSDRFSAERTGGSVSTLTIQRTQQEDSAVYLCASSLDSGGAYEQYFGPGTRLTVT.

V usage is TRBV5-5 and J usage is TRBJ2-5, with TRBD1 matching over 9 bases. Germline values: CDR1 SGHKS, CDR2 YYEKEE (reference sequence). V was clipped by 2 bases and J by 4 bases; unmatched bases: 12. This CDR3 region has 17 residues. The CDR3 sequence is CASSFDLQGASSETQYF. For the CDR3, the DNA is TGTGCCAGCAGCTTCGATTTACAGGGGGCTAGCTCAGAGACCCAGTACTTC. The variable domain in full, with the rest retrieved from reference TRBV5-5 and TRBJ2-5, is DAGVTQSPTHLIKTRGQQVTLRCSPISGHKSVSWYQQVLGQGPQFIFQYYEKEERGRGNFPDRFSARQFPNYSSELNVNALLLGDSALYLCASSFDLQGASSETQYFGPGTRLLVL.

The chain recombines TRBV4-3 with TRBJ2-5; possible D gene TRBD2, 6 bases. The CDR3 contains 18 residues. In germline, CDR1 is LGHNA, CDR2 YSLEER. V was trimmed by 0 bases and J by 2 bases, leaving 19 bases between them. DNA of the CDR3: TGCGCCAGCAGCCAAGATATTAGGGGTCGGGGGAGTCAAGAGACCCAGTACTTC. Its translation is CASSQDIRGRGSQETQYF.

V gene TRBV6-5 combines with J gene TRBJ1-3; no definite D call. V was trimmed by 6 bases and J by 0 bases, leaving 12 bases between them. The germline V gene has CDR1 MNHEY and CDR2 SVGAGI. CDR3 size: 15 residues. The DNA for the CDR3 is TGTGCCAGCAGAACCAGACTCGGCTCTGGAAACACCATATATTTT. Translation: CASRTRLGSGNTIYF.

V is TRBV6-5 and J is TRBJ1-4; possible D gene TRBD1, 6 bases. Germline values: CDR1 MNHEY, CDR2 SVGAGI. Deletions cut 1 base from V and 7 bases from J, with 13 bases between. The CDR3 runs 15 residues. DNA for the CDR3: TGTGCCAGCAGTTACTTAACAGGGTTGGGTGAAAAACTGTTTTTT. Translating gives CASSYLTGLGEKLFF.

The chain joins TRBV7-9 to TRBJ1-2; 7 bases fit TRBD1. This CDR3 has 18 residues. V was pared by 4 bases and J by 2 bases, with 16 bases of the junction left unmatched. The germline V gene has CDR1 SEHNR and CDR2 FQNEAQ (reference sequence). CDR3 loop: CASSSTRDRQGTNYGYTF. The CDR3 DNA reads as TGTGCCAGCAGCTCTACGCGGGACAGACAGGGAACCAACTATGGCTACACCTTC.

V is TRBV4-2 and J is TRBJ2-1; D is possibly TRBD2 (5 bases). V was trimmed by 1 base and J by 7 bases, leaving 11 bases between them. CDR3 length: 14 residues. Looked up from germline, CDR1 is LGHNA and CDR2 is YNFKEQ. The CDR3 protein is CASSQAEGRNEQFF. DNA for the CDR3: TGTGCCAGCAGCCAAGCTGAGGGTCGGAATGAGCAGTTCTTC.

This rearrangement joins TRBV4-3 to TRBJ1-2, with D perhaps TRBD1 (6 bases). The germline CDR1 and CDR2 sequences are LGHNA and YSLEER. The CDR3 is 15 residues long. V shed 1 base and J shed 4 bases, with 13 bases lying between them. CDR3 loop: CASSQGTVMGYGYTF. The DNA for the CDR3 is TGCGCCAGCAGCCAAGGGACAGTAATGGGCTATGGCTACACCTTC.

The genes are TRBV5-6 and TRBJ1-1; TRBD1 is a possible D gene (5 bases). CDR3 length equals 13 residues. V lost 1 base and J 8 bases, leaving 12 bases between the germline ends. Germline V gene lookup returns CDR1 SGHDT and CDR2 YYEEEE. CDR3 sequence: CASSLIRGPEAFF. Written as DNA, the CDR3 is TGTGCCAGCAGCTTGATAAGGGGCCCGGAAGCTTTCTTT.

The genes are TRBV9 and TRBJ1-6, with a possible D match to TRBD1 (5 bases). CDR3 length: 16 residues. Trimming took 2 bases from V and 7 from J, leaving 16 bases between them. CDR1 and CDR2 (germline): SGDLS, YYNGEE. The CDR3 DNA sequence: TGTGCCAGCAGCGTTGGGGCATCCCAGAAAAATTCACCCCTCCACTTT. Encoded protein: CASSVGASQKNSPLHF.

The chain couples TRBV10-3 to TRBJ1-1; 7 positions agree with TRBD1. V was clipped by 10 bases and J by 7 bases; unmatched bases: 12. Germline loops: CDR1 ENHRY, CDR2 SYGVKD. This CDR3 region has 13 residues. CDR3: CATLRQGGGEAFF. The CDR3 nucleotides are TGTGCCACCCTTCGACAGGGTGGGGGTGAAGCTTTCTTT.